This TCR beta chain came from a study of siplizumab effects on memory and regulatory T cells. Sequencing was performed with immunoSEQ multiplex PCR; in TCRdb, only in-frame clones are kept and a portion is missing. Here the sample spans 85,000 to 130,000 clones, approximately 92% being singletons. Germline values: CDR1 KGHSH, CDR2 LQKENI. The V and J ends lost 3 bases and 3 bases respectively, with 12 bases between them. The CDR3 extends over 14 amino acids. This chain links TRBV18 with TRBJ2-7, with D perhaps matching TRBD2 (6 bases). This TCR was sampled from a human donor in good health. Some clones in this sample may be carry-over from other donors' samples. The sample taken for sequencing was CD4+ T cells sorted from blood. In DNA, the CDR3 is TGTGCCAGCTCACCTCGGACGGGAGACTACGAGCAGTACTTC. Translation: CASSPRTGDYEQYF.